The rows below give T cell receptor beta chains drawn from one sample of a study of T cells in narcolepsy. TCRdb's table, derived via immunoSEQ multiplex PCR, lists solely in-frame clones and lacks some. The repertoire holds tens of thousands of clones, with about nine tenths as singletons. Material: CD45RA- memory CD4+ T cells from PBMCs. These receptors were collected from a human donor with narcolepsy. The CDR3 runs from the conserved cysteine through the conserved F or W. The D gene is left open where the match is weak.

TRBV7-8,TRBJ2-3,TRBD2,TGTGCCAGCAGCTTAGGGACTAGTAATTATTTT,CASSLGTSNYF
TRBV6-5,TRBJ1-1,.,TGTGCCAGCCATGGGCGGAGGTCAGGAGTAGCTTTCTTT,CASHGRRSGVAFF
TRBV7-9,TRBJ2-5,TRBD1,TGTGCCAGCAGCTCGCGGACAGGAGACTATTCAGAGACCCAGTACTTC,CASSSRTGDYSETQYF
TRBV10-2,TRBJ1-1,.,TGCGCCAGCAGTGAACGGGGGAACACTGAAGCTTTCTTT,CASSERGNTEAFF
TRBV19,TRBJ1-5,.,TGTGCCAGTAGTATGCAGGGGCCGCATCAGCCCCAGCATTTT,CASSMQGPHQPQHF
TRBV6-1,TRBJ2-2,.,TGTGCCAGCACCCCCCAAAGGGGGTCTCGGGAGCTGTTTTTT,CASTPQRGSRELFF
TRBV28,TRBJ2-7,.,TGTGCCAGCAGTCCCCTTCTCGGGGGCAGGGGGGAGCAGTACTTC,CASSPLLGGRGEQYF
TRBV28,TRBJ2-3,.,TGTGCCAGCAGTTTATCTGGACAGGTGAGGGGGGCGCAGTATTTT,CASSLSGQVRGAQYF
TRBV6-1,TRBJ1-1,.,TGTGCCAGCAGTGAAGTCGAAAACATGAACACTGAAGCTTTCTTT,CASSEVENMNTEAFF
TRBV14,TRBJ1-1,.,TGTGCCAGCAGCCAAGATCAGGTAACTGAAGCTTTCTTT,CASSQDQVTEAFF
TRBV2,TRBJ2-5,TRBD2,TGTGCCAGCATCCGGAGGACTAGCGGAGAGACCCAGTACTTC,CASIRRTSGETQYF
TRBV7-3,TRBJ1-1,.,TGTGCCAGCAGCTTTGGCCAGGGGAACACTGAAGCTTTCTTT,CASSFGQGNTEAFF
TRBV10-3,TRBJ2-3,TRBD2,TGTGCCATCGGTCCGGGGGGAGGGGCAGATACGCAGTATTTT,CAIGPGGGADTQYF
TRBV7-3,TRBJ2-1,.,TGTGCCAGCAGCCTTAGCGCCAATGAGCAGTTCTTC,CASSLSANEQFF
TRBV10-1,TRBJ2-7,TRBD1,TGCGCCAGCAGTGAGTCGGGACAGGGGGACTACGAGCAGTACTTC,CASSESGQGDYEQYF
TRBV27,TRBJ1-2,.,TGTGCCAGCAGTCCCGGGAGGATCATCTCTGGCTACACCTTC,CASSPGRIISGYTF
TRBV9,TRBJ1-6,.,TGTGCCAGCAGCGAAAGAACGTGGGATTCACCCCTCCACTTT,CASSERTWDSPLHF
TRBV29-1,TRBJ1-1,.,TGCAGCGTGCGGGGAGGAGCTTTCTTT,CSVRGGAFF
TRBV27,TRBJ2-3,TRBD1,TGTGCCAGCAGTTCGACAGGGGGCCCAGATACGCAGTATTTT,CASSSTGGPDTQYF
TRBV9,TRBJ2-2,.,TGTGCCAGCAGCGTCGACCCAACCGGGGAGCTGTTTTTT,CASSVDPTGELFF
TRBV5-1,TRBJ2-1,.,TGCGCCAGCAGCTTGGCCATCCTCCGGGGGCAGCAGTTCTTC,CASSLAILRGQQFF
TRBV11-3,TRBJ1-5,.,TGTGCCAGCAGCAATCAGCCCCAGCATTTT,CASSNQPQHF
TRBV11-1,TRBJ2-1,TRBD2,TGTGCCAGCAACCAAGCGGGAGGGCCAAGTGAGCAGTTCTTC,CASNQAGGPSEQFF
TRBV5-1,TRBJ2-3,TRBD1,TGCGCCAGCAGCCCGGGACAGCGAACCCCAAGGACAGATACGCAGTATTTT,CASSPGQRTPRTDTQYF
TRBV28,TRBJ1-5,.,TGTGCCAGCAGTTTAGACGGTAATCCAAATCAGCCCCAGCATTTT,CASSLDGNPNQPQHF
TRBV7-2,TRBJ1-5,.,TGTGCCAGCAGTCTACCCAATCAGCCCCAGCATTTT,CASSLPNQPQHF
TRBV11-2,TRBJ2-1,TRBD2,TGTGCCAGCAGCTCGGGACTAGTTAATGAGCAGTTCTTC,CASSSGLVNEQFF
TRBV5-1,TRBJ2-3,TRBD2,TGCGCCAGCAGCTTGGGACTAGCGGGGGGCCGGACTAGCACAGATACGCAGTATTTT,CASSLGLAGGRTSTDTQYF